The 10 T cell receptor beta chains below come from one sample, sequenced in a study of blood T cell repertoires in COVID-19. The data were produced by immunoSEQ multiplex PCR, yet TCRdb's version contains in-frame clones alone and is incomplete. The repertoire has about 210,000 clones, 80% to 90% of them found once; the top ten carry about 9.4%. The sequenced sample consisted of PBMCs or T cells enriched from blood (not recorded which). These TCRs come from a man between 18 and 35 years old with acute COVID-19.

The rearrangement links TRBV6-4 to TRBJ2-3; the D gene is possibly TRBD2 (6 bases). CDR3 size: 15 residues. Germline CDR1 is MRHNA and CDR2 is SNTAGT. V was trimmed by 3 bases and J by 2 bases, leaving 12 bases between them. The CDR3 DNA follows: TGTGCCAGCAGTGAGGGGACTCTTACCACAGATACGCAGTATTTT. Its protein is CASSEGTLTTDTQYF.

The sample holds many counts of this clone. The chain uses TRBV28 and TRBJ2-2; the match to TRBD1 covers 7 bases. V lost 5 bases, J lost 1 base, and 4 bases stayed unmatched. Germline lookup yields CDR1 MDHEN and CDR2 SYDVKM. The CDR3 runs 15 residues. The CDR3 loop is CASSTGTENTGELFF. CDR3 sequence (DNA): TGTGCCAGCAGTACCGGGACAGAGAACACCGGGGAGCTGTTTTTT. The full variable domain, completed using reference TRBV28 and TRBJ2-2, is DVKVTQSSRYLVKRTGEKVFLECVQDMDHENMFWYRQDPGLGLRLIYFSYDVKMKEKGDIPEGYSVSREKKERFSLILESASTNQTSMYLCASSTGTENTGELFFGEGSRLTVL.

The rearrangement links TRBV12-3 or TRBV12-4 to TRBJ2-3; TRBD1 matches at 11 bases. The CDR3 has 13 amino acids. J gave up 5 bases and V 9 bases, and 4 bases lay outside the gene matches. In nucleotides, the CDR3 is TGTGCCAGTGGACAGGGGGCTCTAGATACGCAGTATTTT. Translation gives CASGQGALDTQYF.

The genes are TRBV2 and TRBJ2-3; 11 nucleotides match TRBD1. The trim removed 9 bases at V and 5 bases at J, leaving 10 bases unmatched. CDR1 is SNHLY and CDR2 is FYNNEI in the germline V gene. The CDR3 runs 15 residues. Written as DNA, the CDR3 is TGTGCCAGGAGTCATCCGGGACAGGGGGAAGATACGCAGTATTTT. Translation gives CARSHPGQGEDTQYF.

The V gene is TRBV28, the J gene TRBJ1-2; D unresolved. Germline CDR1 and CDR2: MDHEN and SYDVKM. The CDR3 runs to 12 residues. V lost 2 bases, J lost 4 bases, and 5 bases lay in between. The chain's CDR3 is CASSLELYGYTF. Here the CDR3 DNA reads TGTGCCAGCAGTTTAGAGCTCTATGGCTACACCTTC.

A remark on this clone: Other nucleotide sequences from this sample produce the same CDR3. The CDR3 here is CASSPGVGNQPQHF. The CDR3 nucleotides read TGTGCCAGCAGCCCAGGGGTTGGCAATCAGCCCCAGCATTTT. The chain uses TRBV7-9 and TRBJ1-5, with D possibly TRBD1 on 6 matching bases. CDR1 SEHNR and CDR2 FQNEAQ come from the germline V gene (reference sequence). The CDR3 length is 14 residues. V dropped 5 bases and J dropped 2 bases, with 10 bases sitting between them. The full variable domain, in which reference TRBV7-9 and TRBJ1-5 provide the parts outside the CDR3, is DTGVSQNPRHKITKRGQNVTFRCDPISEHNRLYWYRQTLGQGPEFLTYFQNEAQLEKSRLLSDRFSAERPKGSFSTLEIQRTEQGDSAMYLCASSPGVGNQPQHFGDGTRLSIL.

Note on this clone: One end of the junction varies from germline; a read error may be responsible. The J gene is TRBJ2-7, the V gene TRBV2; 9 positions agree with TRBD1. The germline V gene encodes CDR1 SNHLY and CDR2 FYNNEI. The CDR3 is 11 residues long. The CDR3: CASSERDRASF. Here the CDR3 DNA reads TGTGCCAGCAGTGAACGGGACAGGGCCTCCTTC.

There are a few counts of this clone. The J gene is TRBJ1-5, the V gene TRBV28, with 10 bases lining up with TRBD1. V lost 3 bases, J lost 0 bases, and 2 bases stayed unmatched. Germline V CDR1 and CDR2: MDHEN, SYDVKM. The CDR3 contains 16 residues. CDR3 loop: CASSFRTGGSNQPQHF. CDR3 bases: TGTGCCAGCAGTTTCCGGACAGGGGGTAGCAATCAGCCCCAGCATTTT.

V gene TRBV19 combines with J gene TRBJ2-3; 9 positions agree with TRBD1. The CDR3 loop spans 13 amino acids. CDR1 is LNHDA, CDR2 SQIVND, per germline (reference sequence). V lost 11 bases, J lost 2 bases, and 5 bases stayed unmatched. The CDR3 DNA follows: TGTGCCGGGGGACAGGGTGACACAGATACGCAGTATTTT. Encoded protein: CAGGQGDTDTQYF.

CDR3 protein: CAITDRGSADTQYF. In DNA form, the CDR3 reads TGTGCCATCACAGACAGGGGGTCCGCAGATACGCAGTATTTT. The chain links TRBV10-3 to TRBJ2-3; 9 bases map to TRBD1. Germline CDR1 is ENHRY and CDR2 is SYGVKD. The CDR3 length is 14 residues. Trimming took 7 bases from V and 4 from J; bases not matched to a gene: 6.